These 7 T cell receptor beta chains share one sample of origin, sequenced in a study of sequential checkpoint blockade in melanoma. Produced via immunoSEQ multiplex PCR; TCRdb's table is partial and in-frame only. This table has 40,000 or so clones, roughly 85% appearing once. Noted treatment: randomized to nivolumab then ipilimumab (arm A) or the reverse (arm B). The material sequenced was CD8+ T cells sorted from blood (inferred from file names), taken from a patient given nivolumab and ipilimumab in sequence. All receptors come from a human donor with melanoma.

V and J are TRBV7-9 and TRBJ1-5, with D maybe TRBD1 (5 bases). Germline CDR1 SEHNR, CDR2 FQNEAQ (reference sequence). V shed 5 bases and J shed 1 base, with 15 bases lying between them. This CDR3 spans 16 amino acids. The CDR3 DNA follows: TGTGCCAGCAGCCCACTACAGGCTGGGAGCAATCAGCCCCAGCATTTT. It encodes CASSPLQAGSNQPQHF.

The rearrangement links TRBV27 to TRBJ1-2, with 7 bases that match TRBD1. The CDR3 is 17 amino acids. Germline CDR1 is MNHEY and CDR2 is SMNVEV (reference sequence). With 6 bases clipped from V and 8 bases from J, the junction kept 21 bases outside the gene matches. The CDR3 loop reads CASRETSTGDLYVGYTF. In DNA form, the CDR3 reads TGTGCCAGCAGAGAGACATCTACAGGGGACCTATATGTGGGCTACACCTTC.

The CDR3 loop reads CASKVGGNTEAFF. The CDR3 DNA reads TGTGCCAGCAAGGTGGGGGGGAACACTGAAGCTTTCTTT. The rearrangement uses TRBV6-5 and TRBJ1-1; D perhaps matches TRBD1 (5 bases). The CDR3 totals 13 residues. Between the trimmed V and J ends, which lost 7 bases and 1 base, there was a span of 10 bases. CDR1 MNHEY and CDR2 SVGAGI come from the germline V gene.

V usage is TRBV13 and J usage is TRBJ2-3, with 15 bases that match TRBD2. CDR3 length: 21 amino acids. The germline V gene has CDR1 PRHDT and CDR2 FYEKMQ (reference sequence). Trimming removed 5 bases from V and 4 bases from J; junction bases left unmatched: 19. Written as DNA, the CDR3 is TGTGCCAGCAGCACCAAGCCGGGACTAGCGGGAGGTGACAACCCCCCAGATACGCAGTATTTT. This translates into CASSTKPGLAGGDNPPDTQYF. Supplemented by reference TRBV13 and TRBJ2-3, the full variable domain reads AAGVIQSPRHLIKEKRETATLKCYPIPRHDTVYWYQQGPGQDPQFLISFYEKMQSDKGSIPDRFSAQQFSDYHSELNMSSLELGDSALYFCASSTKPGLAGGDNPPDTQYFGPGTRLTVL.

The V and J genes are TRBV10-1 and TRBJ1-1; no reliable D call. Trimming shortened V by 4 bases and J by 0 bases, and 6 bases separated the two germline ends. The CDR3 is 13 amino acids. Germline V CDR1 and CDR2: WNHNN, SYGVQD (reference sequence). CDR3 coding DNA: TGCGCCAGCAGTGTCGGGGTGAACACTGAAGCTTTCTTT. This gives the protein CASSVGVNTEAFF.

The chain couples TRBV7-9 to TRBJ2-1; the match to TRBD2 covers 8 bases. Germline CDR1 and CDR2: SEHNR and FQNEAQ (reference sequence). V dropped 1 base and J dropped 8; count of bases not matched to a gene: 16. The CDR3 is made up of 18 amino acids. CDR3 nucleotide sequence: TGTGCCAGCAGCTTAGTTCCCTTAGCGGGGTCGGTATTAGATGAGCAGTTCTTC. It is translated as CASSLVPLAGSVLDEQFF.

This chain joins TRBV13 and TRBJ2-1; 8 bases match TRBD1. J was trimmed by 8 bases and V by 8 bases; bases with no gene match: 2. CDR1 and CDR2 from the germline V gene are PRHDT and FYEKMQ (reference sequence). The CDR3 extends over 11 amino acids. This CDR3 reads CASQGAHEQFF. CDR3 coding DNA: TGTGCCAGCCAGGGGGCGCATGAGCAGTTCTTC. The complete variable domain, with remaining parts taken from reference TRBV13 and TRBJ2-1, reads AAGVIQSPRHLIKEKRETATLKCYPIPRHDTVYWYQQGPGQDPQFLISFYEKMQSDKGSIPDRFSAQQFSDYHSELNMSSLELGDSALYFCASQGAHEQFFGPGTRLTVL.